Reported below is one T cell receptor (beta chain). TCRdb's table, derived via immunoSEQ multiplex PCR, lists solely in-frame clones and lacks some. In the table there are 2 million to 2.5 million clones, around 90% of which are singletons. This entry comes from a study of shared clonotypes between healthy human individuals. The CDR3 length is 15 residues. Per germline, CDR1 MNHNY and CDR2 SVGAGI (reference sequence). V was shortened by 4 bases and J by 6 bases, with 16 bases between the two germline ends. The J gene is TRBJ1-5, the V gene TRBV6-6, with D possibly matching TRBD1 (5 bases). The sequence was obtained from a man aged 18 to 35 in good health. Some clones in this sample may be carry-over from other donors' samples. Sequences were obtained from naive CD4+ T cells from PBMCs. The sample's subset: CD45RA+ positively selected. Here the CDR3 reads CASSSRVQRGQPQHF. In nucleotides, the CDR3 is TGTGCCAGCAGTTCCAGGGTGCAGCGTGGTCAGCCCCAGCATTTT.